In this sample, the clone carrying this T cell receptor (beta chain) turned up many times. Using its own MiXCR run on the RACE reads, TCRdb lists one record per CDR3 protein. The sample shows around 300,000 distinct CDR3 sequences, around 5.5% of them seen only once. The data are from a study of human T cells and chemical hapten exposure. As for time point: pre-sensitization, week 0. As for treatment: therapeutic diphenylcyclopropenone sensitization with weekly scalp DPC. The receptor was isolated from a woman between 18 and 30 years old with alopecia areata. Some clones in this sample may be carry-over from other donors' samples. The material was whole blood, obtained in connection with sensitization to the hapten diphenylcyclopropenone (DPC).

The CDR3 coding sequence is TGTGCCAGCAGCTCCCGACTAGCGGGGCCACAAGCGGAGCTGTTTTTT. It yields the protein CASSSRLAGPQAELFF. The V and J genes are TRBV6-2 or TRBV6-3 and TRBJ2-2, with 11 bases lining up with TRBD2. The CDR3 totals 16 residues. V lost 6 bases, J lost 10 bases, and 13 bases stayed unmatched. Germline V gene data show CDR1 as MNHEY and CDR2 as SVGEGT.